A selection of T cell receptor beta chains follows, all from one sample in a study of T-cell memory formation after mild COVID-19. TCRdb processed the 5' RACE reads anew with MiXCR; each CDR3 protein has one entry. The profile shows about half a million distinct CDR3 sequences, over 15% of them singletons. Material for sequencing was PBMCs or a T cell subset sorted from them (not recorded which). All receptors come from an adult woman who had mild COVID-19 (a few samples of this study predate the infection). Cell type and time point are not known. Both conserved end residues are part of each CDR3. Each record gives: CDR3 protein, CDR3 DNA, V gene, clone size, D gene, J gene. The D gene is left open where the match is weak. Some rows have no size entry. The others give once, few or many, or a class for an expanded clone.

CASSYGPRSGGKIGTDTQYF	TGTGCCAGCAGTTACGGACCTCGGAGCGGGGGAAAGATAGGGACAGATACGCAGTATTTT	TRBV6-7	.	TRBD2	TRBJ2-3
CASSYSLQGGQPQHF	TGTGCCAGCAGTTACTCGCTCCAGGGCGGTCAGCCCCAGCATTTT	TRBV6-6	few	.	TRBJ1-5
CASSQDLYNSPLHF	TGTGCCAGCTCACAGGACCTCTATAATTCACCCCTCCACTTT	TRBV18	few	.	TRBJ1-6
CASTMRPSGGFYNEQFF	TGTGCCAGTACCATGCGGCCTAGCGGGGGTTTCTACAATGAGCAGTTCTTC	TRBV19	.	TRBD2	TRBJ2-1
CASSPGQVDGNEKLFF	TGCGCCAGCAGCCCGGGACAGGTCGATGGTAATGAAAAACTGTTTTTT	TRBV5-1	.	TRBD1	TRBJ1-4
CASSQEPRGSSYEQYF	TGCGCCAGCAGCCAAGAGCCCAGGGGGAGCTCCTACGAGCAGTACTTC	TRBV4-1	few	TRBD1	TRBJ2-7
CASSFRTGGSYEQYF	TGTGCCAGCAGTTTCCGGACAGGGGGCTCCTACGAGCAGTACTTC	TRBV7-9	.	TRBD1	TRBJ2-7
CATSDSRLFAYGYTF	TGTGCCACCAGTGATTCCCGGCTGTTTGCCTATGGCTACACCTTC	TRBV24-1	.	.	TRBJ1-2
CASSFSGQGDTEAFF	TGCGCCAGCAGCTTCTCGGGACAGGGGGACACTGAAGCTTTCTTT	TRBV5-1	few	TRBD1	TRBJ1-1
CASSLPVGTADTQYF	TGTGCCAGCAGTTTACCCGTCGGGACAGCCGATACGCAGTATTTT	TRBV12-3/TRBV12-4	few	TRBD1	TRBJ2-3
CASSLGTGALSYEQYF	TGTGCCAGCAGCTTAGGGACAGGGGCCCTCTCCTACGAGCAGTACTTC	TRBV7-8	.	TRBD1	TRBJ2-7
CSAVRGPSNQPQHF	TGCAGTGCGGTAAGGGGTCCAAGCAATCAGCCCCAGCATTTT	TRBV20-1	many	.	TRBJ1-5
CASSPTGARANEQFF	TGCGCCAGCAGCCCGACAGGGGCGAGGGCCAATGAGCAGTTCTTC	TRBV4-1	.	TRBD1	TRBJ2-1
CASSVQQGWNTEAFF	TGTGCCAGCAGTGTACAACAGGGATGGAACACTGAAGCTTTCTTT	TRBV28	.	.	TRBJ1-1
CATGRGLEGYTF	TGTGCCACCGGTCGGGGGCTTGAAGGCTACACCTTC	TRBV6-6	few	.	TRBJ1-2
CASSLNRGYSYNEQFF	TGTGCCAGCAGTTTAAACAGGGGCTACTCCTACAATGAGCAGTTCTTC	TRBV5-6	.	TRBD1	TRBJ2-1
CSASLSRAHEQFF	TGCAGTGCTAGCTTAAGCCGGGCGCATGAGCAGTTCTTC	TRBV20-1	.	.	TRBJ2-1
CSVKGGTGGWQYF	TGCAGCGTTAAAGGTGGGACAGGGGGTTGGCAGTACTTC	TRBV29-1	few	TRBD1	TRBJ2-7
CASSEVPSPQHF	TGTGCCAGCAGTGAGGTCCCTTCGCCCCAGCATTTT	TRBV6-1	few	.	TRBJ1-5
CASRVTLGGGSAQYF	TGTGCCAGCAGGGTTACATTAGGAGGCGGGTCGGCGCAGTACTTC	TRBV12-3/TRBV12-4	few	.	TRBJ2-7
CASSEWAETINNSPLHF	TGTGCCAGCAGCGAGTGGGCCGAGACTATCAATAATTCACCCCTCCACTTT	TRBV4-2	.	.	TRBJ1-6
CASSPGHGGMYEQFF	TGTGCCAGCAGCCCTGGTCACGGGGGAATGTACGAGCAGTTCTTC	TRBV7-3	few	.	TRBJ2-1
CASSLSQLAGYPTQETQYF	TGTGCCAGCAGCTTATCCCAACTAGCGGGGTACCCTACCCAAGAGACCCAGTACTTC	TRBV7-9	.	TRBD2	TRBJ2-5
CARAGAHSNTEAFF	TGTGCGAGGGCAGGTGCCCACTCGAACACTGAAGCTTTCTTT	TRBV27	many	.	TRBJ1-1
CASSLVEGYTEAFF	TGTGCCAGCAGTCTGGTCGAGGGATACACTGAAGCTTTCTTT	TRBV12-3/TRBV12-4	few	.	TRBJ1-1
CASSLGSPNYGYTF	TGTGCCAGCAGTTTAGGCAGCCCTAACTATGGCTACACCTTC	TRBV27	.	.	TRBJ1-2